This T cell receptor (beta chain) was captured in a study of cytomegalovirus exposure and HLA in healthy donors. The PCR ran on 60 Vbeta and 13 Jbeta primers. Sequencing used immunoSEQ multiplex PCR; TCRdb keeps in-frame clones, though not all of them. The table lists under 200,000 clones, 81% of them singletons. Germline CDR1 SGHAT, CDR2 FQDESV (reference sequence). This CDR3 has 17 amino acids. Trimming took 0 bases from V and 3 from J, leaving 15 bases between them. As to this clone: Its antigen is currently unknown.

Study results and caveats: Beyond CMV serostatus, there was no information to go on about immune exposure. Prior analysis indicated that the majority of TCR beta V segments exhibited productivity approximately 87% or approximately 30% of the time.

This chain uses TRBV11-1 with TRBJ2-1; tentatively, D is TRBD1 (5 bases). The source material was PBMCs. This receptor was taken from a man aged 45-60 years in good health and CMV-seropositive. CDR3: CASSLAGLKGIYNEQFF. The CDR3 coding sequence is TGTGCCAGCAGCTTAGCCGGCCTAAAGGGGATCTACAATGAGCAGTTCTTC.